The 15 T cell receptor beta chains in this list originate from one sample, sequenced in a study of cytomegalovirus exposure and HLA in healthy donors. Researchers ran the PCR with 60 Vbeta and 13 Jbeta primers. TCRdb's copy holds only in-frame clones and misses some; the assay was immunoSEQ multiplex PCR. Of roughly 140,000 clones listed, roughly 78% are singletons. Sequencing was performed on PBMCs. The receptors derive from a female donor in good health and CMV-seronegative.

This clone was detected only once. The chain carries TRBV30 and TRBJ2-1, with D possibly TRBD2 on 6 matching bases. This CDR3 is 15 amino acids long. Germline-derived CDR1 and CDR2 are GTSNPN and SVGIG (reference sequence). Deletions cut 0 bases from V and 4 bases from J, with 13 bases between. CDR3 loop: CAWSVQVSGYNEQFF. CDR3 coding DNA: TGTGCCTGGAGTGTTCAGGTCAGCGGGTACAATGAGCAGTTCTTC.

This clone is a singleton in its sample. The chain has TRBV5-1 and TRBJ1-2; 11 nucleotides align to TRBD1. The J segment lost 4 bases and the V segment lost 4 bases, leaving 6 bases of the junction unmatched. The CDR3 runs to 15 residues. CDR1 and CDR2 (germline): SGHRS, YFSETQ. CDR3: CASSLGQGAIYGYTF. The CDR3 DNA reads TGCGCCAGCAGCCTAGGACAGGGGGCGATCTATGGCTACACCTTC.

The rearrangement uses TRBV9 and TRBJ2-2; D is perhaps TRBD2 (7 bases). The V gene's germline CDR1 is SGDLS and CDR2 YYNGEE. The germline V and J ends were trimmed by 0 bases and 3 bases, with 12 bases remaining between them. This CDR3 has 16 residues. Written as DNA, the CDR3 is TGTGCCAGCAGCGTAGACGAGGGGGGGTACACCGGGGAGCTGTTTTTT. This translates into CASSVDEGGYTGELFF.

V is TRBV19 and J is TRBJ1-2; 8 bases agree with TRBD1. The V segment lost 6 bases and the J segment 3 bases; nucleotides outside the gene matches: 9. The CDR3 extends over 15 amino acids. The germline V gene has CDR1 LNHDA and CDR2 SQIVND (reference sequence). CDR3 DNA sequence: TGTGCCAGTAGATTCAGGACAGGGACTGACTATGGCTACACCTTC. Translation gives CASRFRTGTDYGYTF. Full variable domain (remainder filled in from reference TRBV19 and TRBJ1-2): DGGITQSPKYLFRKEGQNVTLSCEQNLNHDAMYWYRQDPGQGLRLIYYSQIVNDFQKGDIAEGYSVSREKKESFPLTVTSAQKNPTAFYLCASRFRTGTDYGYTFGSGTRLTVV.

This chain uses TRBV28 with TRBJ1-2, with D perhaps TRBD1 (5 bases). The CDR3 runs 13 residues. Germline-derived CDR1 and CDR2 are MDHEN and SYDVKM. Deletions cut 6 bases from V and 0 bases from J, with 8 bases between. CDR3 region: CASSPRANYGYTF. DNA for the CDR3: TGTGCCAGCAGCCCCAGGGCTAACTATGGCTACACCTTC.

The genes are TRBV30 and TRBJ2-2; 9 bases are shared with TRBD1. The CDR3 spans 16 residues. V lost 2 bases and J lost 3; bases outside the gene matches: 7. Germline V gene lookup returns CDR1 GTSNPN and CDR2 SVGIG (reference sequence). The CDR3 spells CAWSLLTGGDTGELFF. CDR3 DNA sequence: TGTGCCTGGAGTCTTCTCACAGGGGGCGACACCGGGGAGCTGTTTTTT.

This clone was recorded only once. The chain uses TRBV7-3 and TRBJ2-6, with TRBD1 matching 8 bases. CDR3 length: 17 amino acids. The V gene end was trimmed by 3 bases and the J gene end by 3 bases; junction bases not matched to a gene: 7. Germline CDR1 SGHTA, CDR2 FQGTGA. This CDR3 reads CASSLGPGTGGANVLTF. The CDR3 DNA reads TGTGCCAGCAGCTTGGGCCCCGGGACAGGTGGGGCCAACGTCCTGACTTTC. The entire variable domain, with the rest obtained from reference TRBV7-3 and TRBJ2-6, is as follows: GAGVSQTPSNKVTEKGKYVELRCDPISGHTALYWYRQSLGQGPEFLIYFQGTGAADDSGLPNDRFFAVRPEGSVSTLKIQRTERGDSAVYLCASSLGPGTGGANVLTFGAGSRLTVL.

This sequence joins TRBV28 and TRBJ1-1; TRBD1 aligns across 8 bases. CDR1 is MDHEN and CDR2 is SYDVKM in the germline V gene. The length of the CDR3 is 17 residues. Trimming removed 4 bases from V and 8 bases from J; junction bases left unmatched: 18. Written as DNA, the CDR3 is TGTGCCAGCAGTTCAGGGGCCGGTGACAGGGGTCCCCTAGAAGCTTTCTTT. Protein product: CASSSGAGDRGPLEAFF. The entire variable domain, with the rest obtained from reference TRBV28 and TRBJ1-1, is as follows: DVKVTQSSRYLVKRTGEKVFLECVQDMDHENMFWYRQDPGLGLRLIYFSYDVKMKEKGDIPEGYSVSREKKERFSLILESASTNQTSMYLCASSSGAGDRGPLEAFFGQGTRLTVV.

The chain recombines TRBV30 with TRBJ2-2; D possibly corresponds to TRBD2 (6 bases). V was shortened by 2 bases and J by 0 bases, with 13 bases between the two germline ends. Germline loops: CDR1 GTSNPN, CDR2 SVGIG (reference sequence). The CDR3 totals 16 residues. Here the CDR3 reads CAWSLLAPTNTGELFF. CDR3 DNA sequence: TGTGCCTGGAGTCTCCTAGCGCCTACGAACACCGGGGAGCTGTTTTTT.

The chain links TRBV6-1 to TRBJ1-1; 8 nucleotides line up with TRBD1. The length of the CDR3 is 13 residues. Germline loops: CDR1 MNHNS, CDR2 SASEGT. CDR3: CASRRDRYTEAFF. The CDR3 bases are TGTGCAAGCCGCCGGGACAGGTACACTGAAGCTTTCTTT.

Only a few counts were recorded for this clone. The chain links TRBV5-4 to TRBJ1-6, with unresolved D. Germline V lookup: CDR1 SGHNT, CDR2 YYREEE (reference sequence). This CDR3 spans 14 amino acids. V was clipped by 0 bases and J by 6 bases, with 7 bases between them. CDR3 residues: CASSLGAVNSPLHF. CDR3 nucleotides: TGTGCCAGCAGCTTGGGGGCAGTTAATTCACCCCTCCACTTT. Using reference TRBV5-4 and TRBJ1-6 for the parts outside the CDR3, the full variable domain is ETGVTQSPTHLIKTRGQQVTLRCSSQSGHNTVSWYQQALGQGPQFIFQYYREEENGRGNFPPRFSGLQFPNYSSELNVNALELDDSALYLCASSLGAVNSPLHFGNGTRLTVT.

V gene TRBV4-1 combines with J gene TRBJ2-5, with TRBD2 matching over 7 bases. V dropped 0 bases and J dropped 1; count of bases not matched to a gene: 5. CDR3 length equals 16 residues. Germline values: CDR1 MGHRA, CDR2 YSYEKL. The CDR3 loop reads CASSQDEGLTQETQYF. Here the CDR3 DNA reads TGCGCCAGCAGCCAAGATGAGGGACTAACCCAAGAGACCCAGTACTTC.

This clone has more than one count but fewer than ten. This rearrangement joins TRBV30 to TRBJ2-6, with D unclear. The V and J ends lost 3 bases and 0 bases respectively, with 6 bases between them. The V gene's germline CDR1 is GTSNPN and CDR2 SVGIG (reference sequence). The CDR3 runs 14 residues. CDR3 DNA: TGTGCCTGGAGGAGCAACTCTGGGGCCAACGTCCTGACTTTC. Residues: CAWRSNSGANVLTF.

The rearrangement uses TRBV27 and TRBJ2-2; D is unclear. V was pared by 6 bases and J by 1 base, with 15 bases between. The V gene's germline CDR1 is MNHEY and CDR2 SMNVEV (reference sequence). CDR3 length: 16 residues. The CDR3 DNA is TGTGCCAGCAGCCGAAGTATTGGCAGGAACACCGGGGAGCTGTTTTTT. It yields the protein CASSRSIGRNTGELFF.

The chain carries TRBV30 and TRBJ2-5; possibly TRBD2 for D (5 bases). The closer fit of TRBJ2-7 to the DNA end suggests the J call may be wrong. Germline V gene lookup returns CDR1 GTSNPN and CDR2 SVGIG (reference sequence). This CDR3 region has 12 residues. CDR3 loop: CAWRGSPDEQYF. In nucleotides, the CDR3 is TGTGCCTGGAGAGGGAGCCCGGACGAGCAGTACTTC.